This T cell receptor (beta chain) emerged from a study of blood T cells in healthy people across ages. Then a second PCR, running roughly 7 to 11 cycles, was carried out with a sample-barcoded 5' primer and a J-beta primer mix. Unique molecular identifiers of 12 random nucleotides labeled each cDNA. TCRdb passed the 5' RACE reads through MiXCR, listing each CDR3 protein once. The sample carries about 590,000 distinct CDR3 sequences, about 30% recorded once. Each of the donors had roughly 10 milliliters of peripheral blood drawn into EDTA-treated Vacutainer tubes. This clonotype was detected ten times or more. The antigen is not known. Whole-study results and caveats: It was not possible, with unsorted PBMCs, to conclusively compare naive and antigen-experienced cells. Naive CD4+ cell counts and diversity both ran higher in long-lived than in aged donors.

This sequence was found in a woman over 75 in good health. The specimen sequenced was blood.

The CDR3 loop is CASSGGPRDTQYF. CDR3 DNA: TGCGCCAGCAGCGGGGGCCCGAGGGATACGCAGTATTTT. This chain connects TRBV5-1 to TRBJ2-3; TRBD1 is a possible D gene (6 bases). The V gene lost 4 bases and the J gene lost 6 bases, with 12 bases spanning the gap. The CDR3 sequence is 13 residues long. Germline CDR1 is SGHRS and CDR2 is YFSETQ.